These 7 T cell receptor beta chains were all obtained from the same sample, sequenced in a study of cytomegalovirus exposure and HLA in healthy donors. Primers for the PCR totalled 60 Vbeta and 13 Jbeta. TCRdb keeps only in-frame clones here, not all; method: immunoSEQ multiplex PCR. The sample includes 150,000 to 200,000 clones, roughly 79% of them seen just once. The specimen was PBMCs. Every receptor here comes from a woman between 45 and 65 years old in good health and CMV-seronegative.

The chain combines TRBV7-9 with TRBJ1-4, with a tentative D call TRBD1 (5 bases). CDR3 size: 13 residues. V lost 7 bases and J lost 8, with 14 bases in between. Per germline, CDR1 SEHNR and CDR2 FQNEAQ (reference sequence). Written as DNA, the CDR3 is TGTGCCAGCAACTTCCAGGGTCGAGAAAAACTGTTTTTT. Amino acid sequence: CASNFQGREKLFF.

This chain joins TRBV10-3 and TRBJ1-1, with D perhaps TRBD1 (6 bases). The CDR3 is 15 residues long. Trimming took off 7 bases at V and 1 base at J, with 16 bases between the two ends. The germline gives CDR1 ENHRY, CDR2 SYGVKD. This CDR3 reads CAITQTGDANTEAFF. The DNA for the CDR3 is TGTGCCATCACCCAGACAGGCGATGCGAACACTGAAGCTTTCTTT.

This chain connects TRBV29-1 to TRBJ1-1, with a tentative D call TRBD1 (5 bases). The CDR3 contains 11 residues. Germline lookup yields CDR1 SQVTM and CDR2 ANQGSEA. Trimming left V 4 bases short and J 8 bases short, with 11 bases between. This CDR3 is CSVAGFTEAFF. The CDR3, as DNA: TGCAGCGTTGCAGGGTTTACCGAAGCTTTCTTT.

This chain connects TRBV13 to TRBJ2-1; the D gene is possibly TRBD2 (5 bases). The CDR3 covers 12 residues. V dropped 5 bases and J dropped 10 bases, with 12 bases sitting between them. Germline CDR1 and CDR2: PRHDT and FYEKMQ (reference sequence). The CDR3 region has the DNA TGTGCCAGCAGCGCGGGCCAACGCGAGCAGTTCTTC. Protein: CASSAGQREQFF.

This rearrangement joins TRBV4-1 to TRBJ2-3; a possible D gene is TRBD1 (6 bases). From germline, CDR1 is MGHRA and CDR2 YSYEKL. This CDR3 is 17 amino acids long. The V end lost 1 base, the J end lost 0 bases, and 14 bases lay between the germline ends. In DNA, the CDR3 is TGCGCCAGCAGCCAAGTCAGGGACACACCTAGCACAGATACGCAGTATTTT. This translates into CASSQVRDTPSTDTQYF.

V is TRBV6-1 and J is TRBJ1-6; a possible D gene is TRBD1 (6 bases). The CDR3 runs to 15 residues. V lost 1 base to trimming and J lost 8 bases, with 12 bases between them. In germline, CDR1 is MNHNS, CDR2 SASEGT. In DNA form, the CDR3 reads TGTGCCAGCAGTGAAGTCAGGGGAGCGGATTCACCCCTCCACTTT. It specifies CASSEVRGADSPLHF.

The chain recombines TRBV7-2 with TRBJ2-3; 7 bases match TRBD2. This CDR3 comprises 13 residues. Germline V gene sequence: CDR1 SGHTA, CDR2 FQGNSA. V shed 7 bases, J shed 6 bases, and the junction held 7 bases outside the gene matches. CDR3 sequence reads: CASTRRLADTQYF. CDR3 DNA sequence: TGTGCCAGCACTAGACGACTAGCTGATACGCAGTATTTT. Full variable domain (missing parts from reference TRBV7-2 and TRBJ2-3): GAGVSQSPSNKVTEKGKDVELRCDPISGHTALYWYRQSLGQGLEFLIYFQGNSAPDKSGLPSDRFSAERTGGSVSTLTIQRTQQEDSAVYLCASTRRLADTQYFGPGTRLTVL.